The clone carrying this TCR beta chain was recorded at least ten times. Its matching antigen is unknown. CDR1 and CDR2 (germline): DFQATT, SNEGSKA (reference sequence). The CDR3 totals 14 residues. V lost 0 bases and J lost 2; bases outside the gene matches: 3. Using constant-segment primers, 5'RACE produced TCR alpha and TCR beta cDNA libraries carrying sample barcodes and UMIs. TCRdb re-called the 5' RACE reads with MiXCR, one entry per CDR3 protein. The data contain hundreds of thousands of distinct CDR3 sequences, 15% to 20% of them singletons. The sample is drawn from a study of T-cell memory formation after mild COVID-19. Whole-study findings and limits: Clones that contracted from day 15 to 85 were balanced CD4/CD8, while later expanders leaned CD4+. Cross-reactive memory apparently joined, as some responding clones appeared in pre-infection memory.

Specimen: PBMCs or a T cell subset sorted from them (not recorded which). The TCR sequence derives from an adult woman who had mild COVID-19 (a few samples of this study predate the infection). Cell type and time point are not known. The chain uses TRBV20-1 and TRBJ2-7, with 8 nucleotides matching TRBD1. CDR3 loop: CSARDGTGAYEQYF. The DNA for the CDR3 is TGCAGTGCTAGAGACGGGACAGGCGCCTACGAGCAGTACTTC.